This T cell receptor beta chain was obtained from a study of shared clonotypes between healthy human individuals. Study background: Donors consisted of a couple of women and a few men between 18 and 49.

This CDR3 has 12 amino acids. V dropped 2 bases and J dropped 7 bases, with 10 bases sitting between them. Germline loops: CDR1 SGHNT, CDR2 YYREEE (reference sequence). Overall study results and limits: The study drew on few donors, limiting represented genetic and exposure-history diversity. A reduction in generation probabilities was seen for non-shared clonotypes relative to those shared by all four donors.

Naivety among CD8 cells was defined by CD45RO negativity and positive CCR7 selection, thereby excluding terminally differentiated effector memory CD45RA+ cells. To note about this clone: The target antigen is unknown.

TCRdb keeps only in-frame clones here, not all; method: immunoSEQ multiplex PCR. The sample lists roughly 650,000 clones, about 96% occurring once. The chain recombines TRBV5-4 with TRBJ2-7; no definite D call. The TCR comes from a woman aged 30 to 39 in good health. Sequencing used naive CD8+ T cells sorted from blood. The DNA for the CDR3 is TGTGCCAGCAGCTTTTCGGCAGTAGAGCAGTACTTC. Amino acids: CASSFSAVEQYF.